This TCR beta chain appears in the sequencing data of a study of T-cell memory formation after mild COVID-19. Turning to the study itself: Each donor largely had its own TCR clusters.

Study-wide results and caveats: There was a balanced CD4/CD8 profile in clones contracting day 15 to 85, and later expanders leaned CD4+.

Using constant-segment primers, 5'RACE produced TCR alpha and TCR beta cDNA libraries carrying sample barcodes and UMIs. TCRdb recomputed calls from the 5' RACE reads with MiXCR, one row per CDR3 protein. The table records fewer than 600,000 distinct CDR3 sequences, about a fifth of them present only once. Concerning this clonotype itself: Its antigen is unknown.

V was pared by 8 bases and J by 2 bases, with 9 bases of the junction left unmatched. The CDR3 length is 14 residues. Germline V gene lookup returns CDR1 MNHEY and CDR2 SVGAGI. This sequence joins TRBV6-5 and TRBJ2-7; TRBD1 aligns across 7 bases. Sequenced input: PBMCs or a T cell subset sorted from them (not recorded which). The sequence came from an adult woman who had mild COVID-19 (a few samples of this study predate the infection). Cell type and time point are not known. The CDR3 sequence is CASSPGQRPYEQYF. Written as DNA, the CDR3 is TGTGCCAGCTCCCCGGGACAGAGACCCTACGAGCAGTACTTC.